Listed here are 9 T cell receptor beta chains from one sample, sequenced in a study of blood T cells in healthy people across ages. Alongside a J-beta primer mix, a sample-barcoded 5' primer served in a second PCR lasting about 6 to 11 cycles. Using its own MiXCR run on the 5' RACE reads, TCRdb lists one record per CDR3 protein. The sample shows around 750,000 distinct CDR3 sequences, roughly 53% of them seen only once. Source material: blood. The source of these receptors is a man older than 75 in good health.

This clonotype was observed a handful of times. The gene calls are TRBV20-1 and TRBJ2-3; TRBD2 matches 14 bases. The CDR3 contains 16 residues. With V trimmed by 6 bases and J by 10 bases, 15 bases remained unmatched. Germline V gene data show CDR1 as DFQATT and CDR2 as SNEGSKA (reference sequence). Written as DNA, the CDR3 is TGCAGTGCGCCACGTCCGGGACTAGCGGGAGAAGGAGCGCAGTATTTT. This translates into CSAPRPGLAGEGAQYF.

This clonotype has just a few counts. The V and J genes are TRBV11-3 and TRBJ1-4; 10 bases map to TRBD1. The CDR3 has 20 amino acids. CDR1 is SGHNT, CDR2 YENEEA, per germline. V gave up 4 bases and J gave up 2 bases; unmatched junction bases: 16. As DNA, the CDR3 is TGTGCCAGCAGCTCGCCCGATCGACAGGGGGCAATTGGGACTAATGAAAAACTGTTTTTT. Translated: CASSSPDRQGAIGTNEKLFF.

This clonotype was counted only a few times. The chain has TRBV2 and TRBJ2-1, with D perhaps TRBD1 (5 bases). V gave up 7 bases and J gave up 9 bases, with 16 bases separating them. In germline, CDR1 is SNHLY, CDR2 FYNNEI. CDR3 length: 13 residues. CDR3: CASTGQGFGEQFF. CDR3 sequence (DNA): TGTGCCAGCACGGGCCAGGGATTTGGTGAGCAGTTCTTC.

This clonotype was detected only a few times. The chain employs TRBV11-2 and TRBJ2-7; 8 bases are a match to TRBD1. Per the germline V gene, CDR1 is SGHAT and CDR2 is FQNNGV. CDR3 length: 12 amino acids. The ends lost 6 bases at V and 5 bases at J; junction bases unmatched: 3. The CDR3 nucleotides are TGTGCCAGCAGGTCGACAGGGGACGAGCAGTACTTC. The encoded protein is CASRSTGDEQYF.

This chain joins TRBV20-1 and TRBJ1-5; 8 bases line up with TRBD1. Germline assignment: CDR1 DFQATT and CDR2 SNEGSKA (reference sequence). CDR3 length: 18 residues. With V trimmed by 4 bases and J by 3 bases, 17 bases remained unmatched. The CDR3 nucleotides are TGCAGTGCTATCCCCGGGACAGGTACTGCGGGTAACAATCAGCCCCAGCATTTT. Translation gives CSAIPGTGTAGNNQPQHF.

This chain links TRBV10-2 with TRBJ1-1; no clear D. The germline V gene has CDR1 WSHSY and CDR2 SAAADI. Deletions cut 2 bases from V and 1 base from J, with 11 bases between. This CDR3 is built from 15 residues. In DNA, the CDR3 is TGCGCCAGCAGTGAGCAGATCAAAAGGAACACTGAAGCTTTCTTT. It specifies CASSEQIKRNTEAFF.

The V gene is TRBV3-1, the J gene TRBJ2-1; D is ambiguous. V gave up 5 bases and J gave up 3 bases, with 14 bases separating them. The CDR3 loop spans 15 amino acids. Germline values: CDR1 LGHDT, CDR2 YNNKEL (reference sequence). DNA of the CDR3: TGTGCCAGCAGCAGTAGGCGGTCCAACTACAATGAGCAGTTCTTC. Translating it yields CASSSRRSNYNEQFF.

This clonotype turned up a few times. V usage is TRBV7-9 and J usage is TRBJ2-6; D may correspond to TRBD1 or TRBD2 (5 bases each). V lost 6 bases and J 0 bases, leaving 15 bases between the germline ends. The CDR3 sequence is 17 residues long. The germline CDR1 and CDR2 sequences are SEHNR and FQNEAQ (reference sequence). The CDR3 DNA follows: TGTGCCAGCAGTCCGGGGCAGATGAGCTCTGGGGCCAACGTCCTGACTTTC. Translating it yields CASSPGQMSSGANVLTF. Variable domain in full (rest from reference TRBV7-9 and TRBJ2-6): DTGVSQNPRHKITKRGQNVTFRCDPISEHNRLYWYRQTLGQGPEFLTYFQNEAQLEKSRLLSDRFSAERPKGSFSTLEIQRTEQGDSAMYLCASSPGQMSSGANVLTFGAGSRLTVL.

The V gene is TRBV29-1, the J gene TRBJ2-4; 10 nucleotides match TRBD1. Germline assignment: CDR1 SQVTM and CDR2 ANQGSEA. Unmatched junction bases numbered 7, after V lost 8 bases and J lost 9 bases. CDR3 length: 12 residues. The CDR3 reads CSLLDRGGIQYF. CDR3 nucleotides: TGCAGCCTTCTGGACAGGGGGGGCATTCAGTACTTC.